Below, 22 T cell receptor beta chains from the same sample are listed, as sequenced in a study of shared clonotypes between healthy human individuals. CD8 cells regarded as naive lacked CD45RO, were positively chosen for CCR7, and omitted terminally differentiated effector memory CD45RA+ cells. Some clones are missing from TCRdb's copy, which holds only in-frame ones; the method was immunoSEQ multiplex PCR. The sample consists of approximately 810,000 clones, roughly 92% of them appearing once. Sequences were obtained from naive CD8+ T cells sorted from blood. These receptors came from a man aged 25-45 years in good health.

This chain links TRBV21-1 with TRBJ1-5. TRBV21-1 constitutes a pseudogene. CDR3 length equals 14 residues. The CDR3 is CASSRMAGNQPQHF. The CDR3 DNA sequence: TGTGCCAGCAGCAGAATGGCGGGAAATCAGCCCCAGCATTTT.

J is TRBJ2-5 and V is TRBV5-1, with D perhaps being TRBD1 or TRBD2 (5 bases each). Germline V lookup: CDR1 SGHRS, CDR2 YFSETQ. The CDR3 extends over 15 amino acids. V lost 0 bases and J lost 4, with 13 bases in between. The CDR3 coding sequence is TGCGCCAGCAGCTTGGCTGTCGGGGCTCGAGAGACCCAGTACTTC. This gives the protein CASSLAVGARETQYF.

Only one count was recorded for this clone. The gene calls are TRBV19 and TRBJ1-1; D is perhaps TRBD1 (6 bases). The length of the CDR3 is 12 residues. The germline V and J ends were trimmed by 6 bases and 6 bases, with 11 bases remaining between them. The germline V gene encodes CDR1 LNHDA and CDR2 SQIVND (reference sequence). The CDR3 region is CASSPTGPEAFF. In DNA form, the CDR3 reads TGTGCCAGTAGCCCGACAGGTCCTGAAGCTTTCTTT.

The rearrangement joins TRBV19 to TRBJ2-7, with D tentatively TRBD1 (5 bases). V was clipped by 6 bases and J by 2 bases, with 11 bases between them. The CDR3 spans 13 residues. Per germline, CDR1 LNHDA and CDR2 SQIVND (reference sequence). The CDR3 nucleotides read TGTGCCAGTAGCAGGGTGGCCGCCTACGAGCAGTACTTC. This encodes CASSRVAAYEQYF.

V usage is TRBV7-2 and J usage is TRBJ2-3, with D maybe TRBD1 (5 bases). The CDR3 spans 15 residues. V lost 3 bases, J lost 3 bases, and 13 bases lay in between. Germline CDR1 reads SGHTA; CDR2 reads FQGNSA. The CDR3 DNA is TGTGCCAGCAGCTTGACAGATACGTGGACAGATACGCAGTATTTT. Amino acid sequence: CASSLTDTWTDTQYF.

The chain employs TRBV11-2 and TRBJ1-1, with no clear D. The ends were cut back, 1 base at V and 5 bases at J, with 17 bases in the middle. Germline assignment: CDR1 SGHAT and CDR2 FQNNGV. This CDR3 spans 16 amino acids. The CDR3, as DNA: TGTGCCAGCAGCTTAGCATTCGGACCCCTTGGAACTGAAGCTTTCTTT. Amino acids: CASSLAFGPLGTEAFF.

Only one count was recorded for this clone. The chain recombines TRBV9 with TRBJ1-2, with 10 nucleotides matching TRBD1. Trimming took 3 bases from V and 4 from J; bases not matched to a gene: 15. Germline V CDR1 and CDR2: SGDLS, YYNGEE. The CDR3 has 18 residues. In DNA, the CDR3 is TGTGCCAGCAGCGGGCCGGGACAGGGGTTTAATGGTGGCTATGGCTACACCTTC. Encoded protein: CASSGPGQGFNGGYGYTF.

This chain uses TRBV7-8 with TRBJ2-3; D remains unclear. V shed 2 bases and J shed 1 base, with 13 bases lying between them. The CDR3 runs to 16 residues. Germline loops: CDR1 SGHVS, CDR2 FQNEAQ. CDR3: CASSLQTTFGTDTQYF. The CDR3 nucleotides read TGTGCCAGCAGCTTACAGACGACCTTTGGCACAGATACGCAGTATTTT. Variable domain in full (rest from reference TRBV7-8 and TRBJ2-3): GAGVSQSPRYKVAKRGQDVALRCDPISGHVSLFWYQQALGQGPEFLTYFQNEAQLDKSGLPSDRFFAERPEGSVSTLKIQRTQQEDSAVYLCASSLQTTFGTDTQYFGPGTRLTVL.

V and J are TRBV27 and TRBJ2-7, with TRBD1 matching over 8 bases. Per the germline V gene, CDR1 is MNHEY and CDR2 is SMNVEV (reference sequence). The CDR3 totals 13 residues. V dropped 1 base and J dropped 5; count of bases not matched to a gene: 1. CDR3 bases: TGTGCCAGCAGTTTATGGACAGGGAACGAGCAGTACTTC. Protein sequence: CASSLWTGNEQYF.

The CDR3 region has the DNA TGCAGCGTTACATTCAGGGCAGGGCGTCATCAGCCCCAGCATTTT. Amino acid sequence: CSVTFRAGRHQPQHF. The V and J genes are TRBV29-1 and TRBJ1-5, with D maybe TRBD1 (5 bases). With 5 bases removed from V and 5 bases from J, the gap between germline ends came to 19 bases. There are 15 residues in the CDR3. Germline V gives CDR1 SQVTM, CDR2 ANQGSEA.

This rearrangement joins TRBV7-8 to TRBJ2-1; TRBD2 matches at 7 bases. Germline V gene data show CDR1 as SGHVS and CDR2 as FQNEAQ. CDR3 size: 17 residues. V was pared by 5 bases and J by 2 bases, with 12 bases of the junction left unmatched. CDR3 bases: TGTGCCAGCAGCCCAGTAGCGGCGGGAGACACCTACAATGAGCAGTTCTTC. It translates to CASSPVAAGDTYNEQFF.

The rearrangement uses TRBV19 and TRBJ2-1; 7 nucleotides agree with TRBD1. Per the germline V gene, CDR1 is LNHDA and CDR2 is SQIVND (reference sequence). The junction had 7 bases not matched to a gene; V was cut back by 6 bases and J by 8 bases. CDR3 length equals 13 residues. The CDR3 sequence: CASRQGIMDEQFF. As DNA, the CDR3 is TGTGCCAGTAGACAGGGGATTATGGATGAGCAGTTCTTC.

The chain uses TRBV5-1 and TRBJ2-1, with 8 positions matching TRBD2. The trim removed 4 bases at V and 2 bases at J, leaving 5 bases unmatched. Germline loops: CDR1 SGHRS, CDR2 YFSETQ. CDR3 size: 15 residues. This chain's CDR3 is CASSLREGPYNEQFF. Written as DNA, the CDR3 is TGCGCCAGCAGCCTCCGGGAGGGCCCCTACAATGAGCAGTTCTTC.

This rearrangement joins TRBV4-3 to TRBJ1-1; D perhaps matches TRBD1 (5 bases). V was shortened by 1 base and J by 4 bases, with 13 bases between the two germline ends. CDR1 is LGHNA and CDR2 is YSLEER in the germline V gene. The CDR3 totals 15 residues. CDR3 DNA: TGCGCCAGCAGCCAAGCCGCACGGGGCCCCACTGAAGCTTTCTTT. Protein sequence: CASSQAARGPTEAFF.

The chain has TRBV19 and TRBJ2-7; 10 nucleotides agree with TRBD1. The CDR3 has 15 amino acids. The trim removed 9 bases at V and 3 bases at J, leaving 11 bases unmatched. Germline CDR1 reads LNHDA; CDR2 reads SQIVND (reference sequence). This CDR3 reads CASKPGGTGVYEQYF. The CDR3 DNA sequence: TGTGCCAGCAAACCCGGTGGGACAGGGGTCTACGAGCAGTACTTC.

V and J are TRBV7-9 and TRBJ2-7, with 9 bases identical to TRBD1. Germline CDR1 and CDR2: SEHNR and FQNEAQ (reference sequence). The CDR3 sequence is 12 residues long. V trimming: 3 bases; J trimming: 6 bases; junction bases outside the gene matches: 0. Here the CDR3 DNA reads TGTGCCAGCAGCTTGGACAGGGGCGAGCAGTACTTC. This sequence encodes CASSLDRGEQYF.

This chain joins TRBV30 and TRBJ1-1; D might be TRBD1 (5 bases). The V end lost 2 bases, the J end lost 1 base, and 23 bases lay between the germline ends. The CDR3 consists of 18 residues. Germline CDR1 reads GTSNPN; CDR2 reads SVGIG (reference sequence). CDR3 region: CAWSYVEKWGRANTEAFF. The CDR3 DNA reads TGTGCCTGGAGTTATGTCGAAAAGTGGGGACGGGCGAACACTGAAGCTTTCTTT.

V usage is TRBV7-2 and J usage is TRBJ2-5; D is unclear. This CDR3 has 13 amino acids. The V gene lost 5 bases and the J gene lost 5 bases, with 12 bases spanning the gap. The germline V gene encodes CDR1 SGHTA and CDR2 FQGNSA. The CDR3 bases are TGTGCCAGCAGCCTCGCCGTGGGGGAGACCCAGTACTTC. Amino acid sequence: CASSLAVGETQYF.

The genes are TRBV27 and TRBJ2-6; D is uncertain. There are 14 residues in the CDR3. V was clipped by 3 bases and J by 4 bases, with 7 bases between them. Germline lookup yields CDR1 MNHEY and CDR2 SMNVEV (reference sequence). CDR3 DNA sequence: TGTGCCAGCAGTTTGATACCGGGGGCCAACGTCCTGACTTTC. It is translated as CASSLIPGANVLTF.

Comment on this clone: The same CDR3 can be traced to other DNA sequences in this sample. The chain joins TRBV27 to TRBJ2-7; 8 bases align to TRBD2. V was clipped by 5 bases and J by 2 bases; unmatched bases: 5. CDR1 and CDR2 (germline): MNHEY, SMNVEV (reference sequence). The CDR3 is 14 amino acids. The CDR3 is CASSLGRGAYEQYF. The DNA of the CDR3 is TGTGCCAGCAGTCTCGGGAGGGGCGCCTACGAGCAGTACTTC.

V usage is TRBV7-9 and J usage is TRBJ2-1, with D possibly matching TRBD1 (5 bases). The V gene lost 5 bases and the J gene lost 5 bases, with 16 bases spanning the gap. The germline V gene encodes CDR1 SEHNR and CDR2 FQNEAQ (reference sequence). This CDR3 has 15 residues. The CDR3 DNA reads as TGTGCCAGCAGCCCAGGGCCGACACGCGACAATGAGCAGTTCTTC. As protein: CASSPGPTRDNEQFF.

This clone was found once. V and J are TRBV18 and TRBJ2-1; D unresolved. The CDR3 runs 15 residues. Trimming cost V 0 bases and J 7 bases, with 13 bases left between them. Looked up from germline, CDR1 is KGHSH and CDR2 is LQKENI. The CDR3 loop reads CASSPPRLAVNEQFF. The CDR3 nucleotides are TGTGCCAGCTCACCACCCCGGTTAGCCGTGAATGAGCAGTTCTTC. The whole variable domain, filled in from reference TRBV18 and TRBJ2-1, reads NAGVMQNPRHLVRRRGQEARLRCSPMKGHSHVYWYRQLPEEGLKFMVYLQKENIIDESGMPKERFSAEFPKEGPSILRIQQVVRGDSAAYFCASSPPRLAVNEQFFGPGTRLTVL.